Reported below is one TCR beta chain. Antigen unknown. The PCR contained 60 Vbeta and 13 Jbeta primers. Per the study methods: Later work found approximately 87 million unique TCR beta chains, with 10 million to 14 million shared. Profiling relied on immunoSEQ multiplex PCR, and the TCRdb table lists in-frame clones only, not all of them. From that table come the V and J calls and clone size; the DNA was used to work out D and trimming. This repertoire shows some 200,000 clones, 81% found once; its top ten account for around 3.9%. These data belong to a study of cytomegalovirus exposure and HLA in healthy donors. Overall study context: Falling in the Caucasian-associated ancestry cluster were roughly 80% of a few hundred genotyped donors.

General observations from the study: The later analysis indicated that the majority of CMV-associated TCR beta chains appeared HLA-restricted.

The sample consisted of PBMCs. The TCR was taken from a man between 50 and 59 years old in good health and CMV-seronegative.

Here the CDR3 reads CASSPRQGYNEQFF. The DNA of the CDR3 is TGTGCCAGCAGCCCGCGACAGGGGTACAATGAGCAGTTCTTC. V usage is TRBV9 and J usage is TRBJ2-1, with 8 bases aligning to TRBD1. The CDR3 loop spans 14 amino acids. CDR1 and CDR2 from the germline V gene are SGDLS and YYNGEE. Unmatched junction bases numbered 4, after V lost 4 bases and J lost 4 bases.